The source of this T cell receptor (beta chain) is a study of T cell clonotyping in hematopoietic cell transplantation. The count of this clone is one. Clones were read by immunoSEQ multiplex PCR, and TCRdb kept only the in-frame ones, dropping some. This table has over 10,000 clones, around 90% appearing once. This receptor was identified in a female patient in her 50s who had an allogeneic stem cell transplant from an unrelated donor, so the T cells may come from the graft donor. Some clones in this sample may be carry-over from other donors' samples. The sample consisted of PBMCs, taken 100 days after allogeneic stem cell transplant.

CDR3 residues: CASRLQGIEPQHF. CDR3 bases: TGTGCCAGCAGGCTACAGGGAATAGAGCCCCAGCATTTT. The chain couples TRBV2 to TRBJ1-5; weak D call: TRBD1 (6 bases). The CDR3 contains 13 residues. Looked up from germline, CDR1 is SNHLY and CDR2 is FYNNEI. V was pared by 6 bases and J by 8 bases, with 14 bases between.